The clone carrying this T cell receptor (beta chain) was counted between two and nine times. Its target is unknown. Other DNA sequences from this sample encode an identical CDR3 as well. TCRdb keeps only in-frame clones here, not all; method: immunoSEQ multiplex PCR. The sample holds more than 1 million clones, around 78% seen once. Memory CD4+ cells were the fraction left after CD45RA+ naive selection. This entry is derived from a study of shared clonotypes between healthy human individuals. General study findings and limits: Some naive CD4 clonotypes, approximately 4.5%, turned up in common across a handful of donors.

This CDR3 spans 13 amino acids. Germline lookup yields CDR1 SGHTA and CDR2 FQGNSA. Trimming removed 3 bases from V and 5 bases from J, with 11 bases in between. The chain combines TRBV7-2 with TRBJ2-7; D possibly corresponds to TRBD1 (5 bases). This clonotype was obtained from a man younger than 30 in good health. Some clones in this sample may be carry-over from other donors' samples. Sequencing input: memory CD4+ T cells from PBMCs. Subset noted: CD45RA-negative fraction. In DNA, the CDR3 is TGTGCCAGCAGCTTCAGTCAGGGCCACGAGCAGTACTTC. Its protein product is CASSFSQGHEQYF. Together with reference TRBV7-2 and TRBJ2-7, the CDR3 gives the full variable domain: GAGVSQSPSNKVTEKGKDVELRCDPISGHTALYWYRQSLGQGLEFLIYFQGNSAPDKSGLPSDRFSAERTGGSVSTLTIQRTQQEDSAVYLCASSFSQGHEQYFGPGTRLTVT.